Here is one T cell receptor beta chain with its context. Antigen unknown. These data come from a study of T cell repertoires in ileal Crohn's disease. V shed 4 bases and J 4 bases; nucleotides not matched to a gene: 5. CDR1 is WSHSY, CDR2 SAAADI, per germline. This CDR3 contains 15 residues. Whole-study findings and limits: Sorted CD8 T cells held more high-frequency clones than CD4. Every patient over 26.8% clonality showed endoscopic recurrence.

The table came from immunoSEQ multiplex PCR; TCRdb's copy has only in-frame clones and leaves some out. The sample has 13,000 to 15,000 clones; 70% to 90% are singletons. This sequence originates from an adult with Crohn's disease. The sequenced sample consisted of ileal tissue. The rearrangement links TRBV10-2 to TRBJ1-1, with 11 nucleotides matching TRBD1. The CDR3 nucleotides read TGCGCCAGCAGTGGGACAGGGGGCCGAGGCACTGAAGCTTTCTTT. Its protein product is CASSGTGGRGTEAFF.